These T cell receptor beta chains were read from a single sample in a study of Tregs in tolerant kidney transplant recipients. Repertoires were generated with immunoSEQ multiplex PCR, while TCRdb's copy carries only in-frame clones and drops some. The data contain about 100,000 clones, 90% of them singletons. The source was CD4+ T cells from blood, collected before the transplant. The receptors stem from a human donor who received a combined kidney and bone marrow transplant. Each CDR3 is given with its conserved first and last residue. A D gene is named only where the DNA matches it firmly. Some rows have no size entry. The others give once, few or many, or a class for an expanded clone.

V gene,J gene,clone size,D gene,CDR3 protein,CDR3 DNA
TRBV2,TRBJ2-2,-,TRBD2,CAIPPSGENTGELFF,TGTGCCATCCCCCCCAGCGGGGAGAACACCGGGGAGCTGTTTTTT
TRBV4-1,TRBJ1-2,-,TRBD1,CASSQNTGQINYGYTF,TGCGCCAGCAGCCAAAACACGGGACAGATCAACTATGGCTACACCTTC
TRBV5-1,TRBJ1-5,-,TRBD1,CASSLEGGGQPQHF,TGCGCCAGCAGCTTGGAAGGGGGCGGACAGCCCCAGCATTTT
TRBV5-1,TRBJ2-7,-,TRBD2,CASKAGEGPYEQYF,TGCGCCAGCAAGGCGGGGGAAGGGCCCTACGAGCAGTACTTC
TRBV5-4,TRBJ2-1,once,TRBD1,CASSTLDRVYNEQFF,TGTGCCAGCAGTACTCTGGACAGGGTATACAATGAGCAGTTCTTC
TRBV4-1,TRBJ2-2,once,-,CASSQVRPGTNTGELFF,TGCGCCAGCAGCCAAGTGAGGCCCGGGACGAACACCGGGGAGCTGTTTTTT
TRBV6-4,TRBJ2-1,-,TRBD2,CASGGLVAHANEQFF,TGTGCCAGCGGCGGACTAGTGGCCCACGCCAATGAGCAGTTCTTC
TRBV16,TRBJ2-2,-,TRBD1,CASSHGQGHTGELFF,TGTGCCAGCAGCCACGGACAGGGTCACACCGGGGAGCTGTTTTTT
TRBV4-1,TRBJ2-1,-,TRBD2,CASSLAGGPYNEQFF,TGCGCCAGCAGCCTAGCGGGGGGCCCGTACAATGAGCAGTTCTTC
TRBV5-4,TRBJ2-1,-,TRBD2,CASSTGTSSYNEQFF,TGTGCCAGCAGCACCGGGACTAGTTCCTACAATGAGCAGTTCTTC
TRBV20-1,TRBJ1-2,-,-,CSARRQGYTF,TGCAGTGCTAGGAGGCAGGGATACACCTTC
TRBV5-6,TRBJ2-7,-,-,CASSLPGTLEQYF,TGTGCCAGCAGCTTGCCAGGCACTTTGGAGCAGTACTTC
TRBV5-6,TRBJ1-2,-,-,CASSRGGSVERANYGYTF,TGTGCCAGCAGCCGCGGGGGGTCCGTCGAGCGGGCTAACTATGGCTACACCTTC
TRBV27,TRBJ2-7,-,-,CASSLQGRVAYEQYF,TGTGCCAGCAGTTTACAGGGGAGGGTGGCTTACGAGCAGTACTTC
TRBV15,TRBJ2-6,-,-,CATSRDFVGHMIFSGANVLTF,TGTGCCACCAGCAGAGATTTCGTCGGACACATGATATTCTCTGGGGCCAACGTCCTGACTTTC
TRBV9,TRBJ2-1,-,TRBD2,CASSVLAGADNEQFF,TGTGCCAGCAGCGTACTAGCGGGGGCCGACAATGAGCAGTTCTTC
TRBV7-2,TRBJ2-3,-,TRBD1,CASSQSPSGTGIDTQYF,TGTGCCAGCAGCCAATCTCCTTCCGGGACAGGGATTGATACGCAGTATTTT